Only a few counts were recorded for the clone carrying this T cell receptor beta chain. This entry belongs to a study of control samples from healthy donors and cancer patients. Method: immunoSEQ multiplex PCR; TCRdb's copy keeps in-frame clones and lacks some. The sample contains tens of thousands of clones, roughly 85% of which appear only once. This TCR derives from a man in his sixties with head and neck cancer. Sequencing used PBMCs.

The CDR3 sequence: CASSEAGHGTRRGLGEKLFF. The CDR3 coding sequence is TGTGCCAGCAGTGAAGCGGGACATGGGACCCGGAGGGGCTTGGGTGAAAAACTGTTTTTT. This chain links TRBV6-1 with TRBJ1-4; possible D gene TRBD1, 6 bases. The CDR3 covers 20 residues. CDR1 and CDR2 from the germline V gene are MNHNS and SASEGT. V was pared by 0 bases and J by 7 bases, with 27 bases between.